Listed below are T cell receptor beta chains from one sample, sequenced in a study of cytomegalovirus exposure and HLA in healthy donors. The data were produced by immunoSEQ multiplex PCR, yet TCRdb's version contains in-frame clones alone and is incomplete. This table has 150,000 to 200,000 clones, approximately 85% appearing once. Sequenced input: PBMCs. These receptors originate from a woman aged 18-35 years in good health and CMV-seronegative. Both conserved end residues are trimmed from each CDR3. Clone size, where shown, is once, few, many, or a class for clones that have expanded.

>TRBJ2-7|TRBV6-1|NA
ASSIDRAMGEQY
>TRBJ2-2|TRBV5-1|NA
ASSPDRDAFTGELF
>TRBJ2-2|TRBV12-5|NA
ASGAVVVGDTGELF
>TRBJ2-5|TRBV9|NA
ASSTGLAETQY
>TRBJ2-1|TRBV19|NA
ASSIVVGADEQF
>TRBJ2-3|TRBV5-6|NA
ASSLGSGLGDTQY
>TRBJ2-1|TRBV2|NA
ASSEGLAGGEQF
>TRBJ1-1|TRBV5-1|NA
ASSLWAGRTNTEAF
>TRBJ2-5|TRBV18|NA
ASLGPSGSQETQY
>TRBJ1-1|TRBV4-1|NA
ASSRGRYGNTEAF
>TRBJ2-4|TRBV5-1|NA
ASSLGGTAKNIQY
>TRBJ1-1|TRBV27|NA
ASSRGLFDTEAF
>TRBJ2-1|TRBV6-1|once
ASSELAGVGNEQF
>TRBJ2-7|TRBV6-5|NA
ASGGPSVHEQY
>TRBJ2-7|TRBV14|NA
ASSQLSGRVDEQY
>TRBJ1-4|TRBV4-2|once
ASSQAPDRRGEKLF
>TRBJ1-4|TRBV20-1|NA
SAGRVEKLF
>TRBJ1-1|TRBV5-4|NA
ASSQVVNTEAF
>TRBJ2-3|TRBV29-1|NA
SVARDRVTDTQY
>TRBJ2-7|TRBV7-9|NA
ASSGSGGSSYEQY
>TRBJ2-5|TRBV29-1|NA
SAVDRQETQY
>TRBJ2-3|TRBV5-1|NA
ASSWTGASTDTQY
>TRBJ1-2|TRBV29-1|NA
SVDSSRRNGYT
>TRBJ2-2|TRBV19|NA
ASTLWPSGENTGELF
>TRBJ2-6|TRBV5-4|NA
ASFVGGVTPVSGANVLT
>TRBJ1-1|TRBV7-6|once
ASSLAGGTGAPNTEAF
>TRBJ1-6|TRBV27|NA
ASRGAGQPNSPLH
>TRBJ2-7|TRBV30|few
AWRDQQGRFPYEQY
>TRBJ2-7|TRBV5-4|NA
ASSDQNAGSYYEQY
>TRBJ2-2|TRBV14|once
ASSQDLGLAETNTGELF
>TRBJ1-1|TRBV2|NA
ASSDGAGDEAF
>TRBJ2-5|TRBV5-1|NA
ASSYRTGGETQY
>TRBJ2-7|TRBV5-1|few
ASTLTSGTYEQY
>TRBJ1-2|TRBV5-4|few
ASSLDSNYGYT
>TRBJ2-5|TRBV19|NA
ASSVLAGGHGQGETQY
>TRBJ2-1|TRBV30|NA
AWSHGGGSLGEQF
>TRBJ2-7|TRBV11-2|NA
ASSPGTLGLEQY
>TRBJ1-4|TRBV2|NA
ASSEQALGGEKLF
>TRBJ1-5|TRBV7-9|NA
ASAPTDSNQPQH
>TRBJ1-5|TRBV5-1|few
ASSLGIDQPQH
>TRBJ2-7|TRBV6-1|NA
AARNPGQGSYEQY
>TRBJ2-1|TRBV2|NA
ASSEIAGGIYNEQF